This T cell receptor (beta chain) was documented in a study of cytomegalovirus exposure and HLA in healthy donors. This PCR relied on a set of 60 Vbeta primers and 13 Jbeta primers. TCRdb keeps only in-frame clones here, not all; method: immunoSEQ multiplex PCR. The table lists 65,000 to 85,000 clones, just under 80% of them singletons. CDR1 and CDR2 (germline): SSHAT, FNYEAQ (reference sequence). The CDR3 length is 14 residues. Between the trimmed V and J ends, which lost 2 bases and 3 bases, there was a span of 8 bases. This TCR was sampled from a woman aged 40-49 years in good health and CMV-seropositive. Sequencing was performed on PBMCs. The chain uses TRBV7-7 and TRBJ1-3; D is perhaps TRBD1 (5 bases). CDR3 nucleotides: TGTGCCAGCAGCTTAACCAGGGATGGAAACACCATATATTTT. Translating gives CASSLTRDGNTIYF.